This TCR beta chain comes out of a study of blood T cell repertoires in COVID-19. Overall study: Donors in the United States, Italy and Spain gave samples during acute or convalescent COVID-19.

Trimming took 4 bases from V and 1 from J, leaving 15 bases between them. Per the germline V gene, CDR1 is LGHNA and CDR2 is YNFKEQ. This CDR3 contains 16 residues. Here immunoSEQ multiplex PCR was the method, and the copy in TCRdb shows in-frame clones only, minus some. Of roughly 220,000 clones listed, roughly 80% are singletons. The specimen was peripheral blood. The receptor was derived from a woman in her twenties or thirties who had recovered from COVID-19. V usage is TRBV4-2 and J usage is TRBJ2-3, with D possibly TRBD2 on 6 matching bases. The CDR3 is CASSPAVGSGTDTQYF. In DNA, the CDR3 is TGTGCCAGCAGCCCTGCCGTCGGGAGTGGCACAGATACGCAGTATTTT.